This T cell receptor (beta chain) was sequenced during a study of cytomegalovirus exposure and HLA in healthy donors. Study in general: Researchers found that more than 70% of 350 to 500 genotyped donors fell within the Caucasian-associated ancestry cluster. Findings and limits, study-wide: The study listed roughly 160 cytomegalovirus-associated TCR beta chains.

As to this clone: No antigen is known for it.

PCR employed 60 Vbeta and 13 Jbeta primers. Assay: immunoSEQ multiplex PCR; the TCRdb copy retains only in-frame clones and omits some. The sample table sets out around 100,000 clones. The clonotype originates from a man aged 40-55 years in good health and CMV-seropositive. Sequencing was carried out using PBMCs.

The CDR3 sequence: CASTGTGVNYGYTF. The CDR3 DNA reads as TGCGCCAGCACCGGGACAGGGGTTAACTATGGCTACACCTTC. The V call is TRBV5-1, the J call TRBJ1-2; 10 bases map to TRBD1. This CDR3 is 14 amino acids long. The germline CDR1 and CDR2 sequences are SGHRS and YFSETQ. J gave up 1 base and V 6 bases, and 3 bases lay outside the gene matches.